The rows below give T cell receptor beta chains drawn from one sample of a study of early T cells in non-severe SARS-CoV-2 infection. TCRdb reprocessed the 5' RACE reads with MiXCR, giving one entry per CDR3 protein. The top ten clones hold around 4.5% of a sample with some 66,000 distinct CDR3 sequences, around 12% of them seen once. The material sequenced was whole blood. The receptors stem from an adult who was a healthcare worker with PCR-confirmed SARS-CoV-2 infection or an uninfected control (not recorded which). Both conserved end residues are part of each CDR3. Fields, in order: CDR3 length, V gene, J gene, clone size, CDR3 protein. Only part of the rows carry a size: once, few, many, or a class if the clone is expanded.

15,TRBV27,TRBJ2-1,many,CASSPASGRYNEQFF
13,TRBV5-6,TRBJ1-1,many,CASSYGQNTEAFF
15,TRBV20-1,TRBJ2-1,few,CSARESGRVYNEQFF
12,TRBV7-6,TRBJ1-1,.,CASSLAGAEAFF
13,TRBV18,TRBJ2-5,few,CASSRLNQETQYF
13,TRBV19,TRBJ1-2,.,CASSIDGYDGYTF
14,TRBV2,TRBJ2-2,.,CASRFEKGTGELFF
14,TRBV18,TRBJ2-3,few,CASSPGLATDTQYF
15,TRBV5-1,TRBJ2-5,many,CASSLVQGSLETQYF
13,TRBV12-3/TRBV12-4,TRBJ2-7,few,CASSFSGSYEQYF
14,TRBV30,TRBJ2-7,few,CAWRYGAGVGEQYF
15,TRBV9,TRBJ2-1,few,CASSVSTGGNNEQFF
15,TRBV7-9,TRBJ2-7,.,CASSLDGFSSYEQYF
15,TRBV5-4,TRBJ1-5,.,CASSLGGQSNQPQHF
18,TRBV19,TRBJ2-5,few,CASSIDLPSGSLLETQYF
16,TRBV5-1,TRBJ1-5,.,CASSLDPGGSNQPQHF
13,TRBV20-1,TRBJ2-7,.,CSARDPISYEQYF
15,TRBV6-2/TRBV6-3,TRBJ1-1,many,CASSPTGSWAREAFF
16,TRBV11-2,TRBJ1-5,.,CASRNLGGTNYQPQHF
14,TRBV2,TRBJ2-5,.,CASSATSDQETQYF
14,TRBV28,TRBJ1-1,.,CASLSAGKNTEAFF
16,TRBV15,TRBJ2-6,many,CATSTGTGSGANVLTF
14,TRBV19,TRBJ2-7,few,CASSVGLAAYEQYF
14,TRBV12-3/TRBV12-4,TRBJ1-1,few,CASSLRTLNTEAFF
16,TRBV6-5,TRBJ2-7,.,CASSPLGQYVSYEQYF
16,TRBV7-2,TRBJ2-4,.,CASSLMTGHAKNIQYF
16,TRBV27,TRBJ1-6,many,CASSYDGNSYNSPLHF
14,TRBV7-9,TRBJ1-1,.,CASSSWTLNAEAFF